The 21 T cell receptor beta chains below all came from one sample that was sequenced in a study of blood T cell repertoires in COVID-19. Sequenced by immunoSEQ multiplex PCR; TCRdb stores in-frame clones only, minus some. The top ten hold less than 20% of the sample, which has approximately 230,000 clones, 70% to 90% seen once. Sequenced input: PBMCs or T cells enriched from blood (not recorded which). These TCRs come from a man aged 18 to 29 who had recovered from COVID-19.

This sequence joins TRBV13 and TRBJ2-7; the match to TRBD1 covers 7 bases. V lost 0 bases, J lost 4 bases, and 3 bases stayed unmatched. Germline V gives CDR1 PRHDT, CDR2 FYEKMQ (reference sequence). The length of the CDR3 is 14 residues. This CDR3 is CASSLGTGFYEQYF. As DNA, the CDR3 is TGTGCCAGCAGCTTAGGGACAGGGTTTTACGAGCAGTACTTC.

This sequence joins TRBV18 and TRBJ2-7; 13 bases line up with TRBD2. V was clipped by 3 bases and J by 2 bases; unmatched bases: 7. Germline V gives CDR1 KGHSH, CDR2 LQKENI. This CDR3 region has 17 residues. CDR3 coding DNA: TGTGCCAGCTCACCCATCCCCGGGACTAGCGGGACCTACGAGCAGTACTTC. Its translation is CASSPIPGTSGTYEQYF. Supplemented by reference TRBV18 and TRBJ2-7, the full variable domain reads NAGVMQNPRHLVRRRGQEARLRCSPMKGHSHVYWYRQLPEEGLKFMVYLQKENIIDESGMPKERFSAEFPKEGPSILRIQQVVRGDSAAYFCASSPIPGTSGTYEQYFGPGTRLTVT.

This clone was recorded a few times. The chain carries TRBV7-9 and TRBJ1-2, with D unresolved. This CDR3 region has 14 residues. V was trimmed by 5 bases and J by 2 bases, leaving 12 bases between them. Germline loops: CDR1 SEHNR, CDR2 FQNEAQ (reference sequence). CDR3: CASSHTNPNYGYTF. The CDR3 DNA sequence: TGTGCCAGCAGCCACACTAACCCGAACTATGGCTACACCTTC.

This chain links TRBV7-3 with TRBJ1-2, with TRBD1 identical over 7 bases. This CDR3 region has 13 residues. Germline CDR1 is SGHTA and CDR2 is FQGTGA. With 3 bases clipped from V and 10 bases from J, the junction kept 8 bases outside the gene matches. CDR3 DNA sequence: TGTGCCAGCAGCTTTTCAGACAGGGCCGCCTACACCTTC. Its translation: CASSFSDRAAYTF. The full variable domain, its missing parts supplied by reference TRBV7-3 and TRBJ1-2, is GAGVSQTPSNKVTEKGKYVELRCDPISGHTALYWYRQSLGQGPEFLIYFQGTGAADDSGLPNDRFFAVRPEGSVSTLKIQRTERGDSAVYLCASSFSDRAAYTFGSGTRLTVV.

The chain couples TRBV7-2 to TRBJ2-7, with 7 positions matching TRBD1. V trimming: 2 bases; J trimming: 5 bases; junction bases outside the gene matches: 6. CDR3 length: 14 amino acids. The V gene's germline CDR1 is SGHTA and CDR2 FQGNSA. The CDR3 region has the DNA TGTGCCAGCAGCTTACCGGGCAGGGGGAACGAGCAGTACTTC. It is translated as CASSLPGRGNEQYF.

Comment on this clone: Other DNA sequences in the sample encode the same CDR3. The V gene is TRBV5-1, the J gene TRBJ2-3; TRBD2 is a possible D gene (5 bases). The ends were cut back, 2 bases at V and 2 bases at J, with 9 bases in the middle. Germline V CDR1 and CDR2: SGHRS, YFSETQ. The length of the CDR3 is 14 residues. CDR3 protein: CASSLSGSTDTQYF. CDR3 nucleotides: TGCGCCAGCAGCTTAAGCGGTTCCACAGATACGCAGTATTTT.

This rearrangement joins TRBV6-4 to TRBJ2-3, with a possible D match to TRBD1 (5 bases). Per the germline V gene, CDR1 is MRHNA and CDR2 is SNTAGT. V lost 7 bases, J lost 6 bases, and 20 bases lay in between. The CDR3 runs 15 residues. The CDR3 DNA sequence: TGTGCCAGCATTCTAACAGGCGGCCCAGCGGATACGCAGTATTTT. It encodes CASILTGGPADTQYF.

This clone was seen more than once but under ten times. The chain links TRBV18 to TRBJ1-5; weak D call: TRBD1 (6 bases). The germline CDR1 and CDR2 sequences are KGHSH and LQKENI. The CDR3 is 14 amino acids. V was trimmed by 2 bases and J by 5 bases, leaving 10 bases between them. The CDR3 DNA reads as TGTGCCAGCTCACCAATAGGGGGTGATCAGCCCCAGCATTTT. Encoded protein: CASSPIGGDQPQHF.

The V and J genes are TRBV11-3 and TRBJ2-3; D gene unclear. This CDR3 is 12 amino acids long. CDR1 and CDR2 (germline): SGHNT, YENEEA. Trimming took off 0 bases at V and 6 bases at J, with 4 bases between the two ends. The CDR3 is CASSLDRDTQYF. Here the CDR3 DNA reads TGTGCCAGCAGCTTAGATCGGGATACGCAGTATTTT.

The rearrangement links TRBV19 to TRBJ2-7; 10 nucleotides line up with TRBD2. The length of the CDR3 is 14 residues. The V gene's germline CDR1 is LNHDA and CDR2 SQIVND (reference sequence). V gave up 3 bases and J gave up 2 bases; unmatched junction bases: 1. The chain's CDR3 is CASSMGLAPYEQYF. CDR3 DNA: TGTGCCAGTAGTATGGGACTAGCGCCCTACGAGCAGTACTTC.

The chain combines TRBV6-5 with TRBJ2-7; D is perhaps TRBD1 (5 bases). Germline V gene data show CDR1 as MNHEY and CDR2 as SVGAGI. Between the trimmed V and J ends, which lost 2 bases and 3 bases, there was a span of 11 bases. This CDR3 comprises 14 residues. This chain's CDR3 is CASSYGPGFYEQYF. As DNA, the CDR3 is TGTGCCAGCAGTTACGGGCCAGGGTTCTACGAGCAGTACTTC.

This clone was recorded only once. V and J are TRBV7-9 and TRBJ2-5, with 9 bases fitting TRBD2. The V gene end was trimmed by 6 bases and the J gene end by 0 bases; junction bases not matched to a gene: 11. The CDR3 totals 17 residues. Germline V gene data show CDR1 as SEHNR and CDR2 as FQNEAQ (reference sequence). CDR3 residues: CASSPGLAGTYQETQYF. The CDR3 DNA reads TGTGCCAGCAGTCCCGGTCTAGCGGGGACGTACCAAGAGACCCAGTACTTC.

The V and J genes are TRBV19 and TRBJ1-1, with D possibly matching TRBD1 (5 bases). The CDR3 is 14 amino acids. Germline lookup yields CDR1 LNHDA and CDR2 SQIVND (reference sequence). The ends were cut back, 8 bases at V and 5 bases at J, with 18 bases in the middle. The CDR3 nucleotides are TGTGCCAGTTCTAACCCCGGGGGGAGGACTGAAGCTTTCTTT. It is translated as CASSNPGGRTEAFF.

CDR3 nucleotide sequence: TGTGCCTGGCAAACGAGAGATCAGGGTGAGCAGTTCTTC. It is translated as CAWQTRDQGEQFF. This chain links TRBV30 with TRBJ2-1; perhaps TRBD1 as D (5 bases). The V gene lost 5 bases and the J gene lost 9 bases, with 17 bases spanning the gap. Germline V lookup: CDR1 GTSNPN, CDR2 SVGIG (reference sequence). This CDR3 is 13 amino acids long.

The chain uses TRBV2 and TRBJ1-2, with TRBD1 matching 7 bases. The CDR3 has 12 residues. Looked up from germline, CDR1 is SNHLY and CDR2 is FYNNEI. The V gene end was trimmed by 7 bases and the J gene end by 4 bases; junction bases not matched to a gene: 3. The CDR3 protein is CASTGTVYGYTF. In nucleotides, the CDR3 is TGTGCCAGCACTGGGACAGTCTATGGCTACACCTTC. The full variable domain, completed using reference TRBV2 and TRBJ1-2, is EPEVTQTPSHQVTQMGQEVILRCVPISNHLYFYWYRQILGQKVEFLVSFYNNEISEKSEIFDDQFSVERPDGSNFTLKIRSTKLEDSAMYFCASTGTVYGYTFGSGTRLTVV.

This clone occurred many times. The chain carries TRBV14 and TRBJ1-5; TRBD1 might be the D (5 bases). This CDR3 comprises 13 residues. Germline CDR1 SGHDN, CDR2 FVKESK. Trimming stripped 2 bases from V and 6 bases from J, with 8 bases between. The DNA for the CDR3 is TGTGCCAGCAGCCAATCCGGGGGTCAGCCCCAGCATTTT. Protein product: CASSQSGGQPQHF. Complete variable domain (other parts from reference TRBV14 and TRBJ1-5): EAGVTQFPSHSVIEKGQTVTLRCDPISGHDNLYWYRRVMGKEIKFLLHFVKESKQDESGMPNNRFLAERTGGTYSTLKVQPAELEDSGVYFCASSQSGGQPQHFGDGTRLSIL.

This rearrangement joins TRBV19 to TRBJ2-7; 7 bases agree with TRBD1. The CDR3 covers 16 residues. The germline gives CDR1 LNHDA, CDR2 SQIVND (reference sequence). V lost 4 bases and J lost 1; bases outside the gene matches: 10. CDR3 coding DNA: TGTGCCAGTAGTACCAATCACGGGACAGTTTCCTACGAGCAGTACTTC. Its protein is CASSTNHGTVSYEQYF.

The chain is built from TRBV19 and TRBJ2-7; D possibly corresponds to TRBD1 (6 bases). Germline-derived CDR1 and CDR2 are LNHDA and SQIVND (reference sequence). The ends were cut back, 3 bases at V and 6 bases at J, with 15 bases in the middle. This CDR3 has 14 amino acids. CDR3: CASSIGYRAGEQYF. CDR3 nucleotides: TGTGCCAGTAGTATTGGGTACAGGGCAGGCGAGCAGTACTTC. Using reference TRBV19 and TRBJ2-7 for the parts outside the CDR3, the full variable domain is DGGITQSPKYLFRKEGQNVTLSCEQNLNHDAMYWYRQDPGQGLRLIYYSQIVNDFQKGDIAEGYSVSREKKESFPLTVTSAQKNPTAFYLCASSIGYRAGEQYFGPGTRLTVT.

V is TRBV19 and J is TRBJ2-3; 8 bases match TRBD2. Germline lookup yields CDR1 LNHDA and CDR2 SQIVND (reference sequence). The CDR3 length is 14 residues. Trimming at V came to 6 bases and at J to 4 bases, leaving 6 bases not matched to a gene. CDR3 amino acids: CASRRAGGPDTQYF. As DNA, the CDR3 is TGTGCCAGTAGAAGGGCGGGAGGCCCAGATACGCAGTATTTT.

The J gene is TRBJ1-2, the V gene TRBV2, with D perhaps matching TRBD1 (5 bases). V was shortened by 1 base and J by 6 bases, with 15 bases between the two germline ends. Per the germline V gene, CDR1 is SNHLY and CDR2 is FYNNEI. The CDR3 has 15 amino acids. CDR3 bases: TGTGCCAGCAGTGAAGGTGGTACAGGTCGAAATGGCTACACCTTC. This translates into CASSEGGTGRNGYTF. The variable domain in full, completed from reference TRBV2 and TRBJ1-2, reads EPEVTQTPSHQVTQMGQEVILRCVPISNHLYFYWYRQILGQKVEFLVSFYNNEISEKSEIFDDQFSVERPDGSNFTLKIRSTKLEDSAMYFCASSEGGTGRNGYTFGSGTRLTVV.

This rearrangement joins TRBV10-1 to TRBJ2-1, with D tentatively TRBD2 (5 bases). V lost 4 bases and J lost 3, with 7 bases in between. The CDR3 spans 13 residues. The V gene's germline CDR1 is WNHNN and CDR2 SYGVQD (reference sequence). The DNA for the CDR3 is TGCGCCAGCAGTGTTGACTACTACAATGAGCAGTTCTTC. Translating it yields CASSVDYYNEQFF.